A single T cell receptor beta chain is shown here with its context. What it recognizes is unknown. Brentuximab vedotin exposure varied among the patients, all of whom had relapsed after autologous stem cell transplantation. Magnetic negative selection was used to purify CD4+ T cells from PBMCs that had been thawed. When best responses were assessed, they were complete response, partial response or progressive disease. TCRdb keeps only in-frame clones here, not all; method: immunoSEQ multiplex PCR. The sample holds about 12,000 clones, 70% to 85% seen once. The entry originates in a study of PD-1 blockade in classical Hodgkin lymphoma. Study-level information: Intravenous nivolumab at 3 mg/kg was given to patients every 2 weeks.

This CDR3 comprises 13 residues. V dropped 4 bases and J dropped 3 bases, with 10 bases sitting between them. Looked up from germline, CDR1 is SGDLS and CDR2 is YYNGEE. General study points: By C4D1, CD4+ diversity increased significantly, especially in complete responders.

The origin of this receptor is a human donor with classical Hodgkin lymphoma. Sample: CD4+ T cells from blood, taken at baseline. The chain employs TRBV9 and TRBJ1-1; D call uncertain. CDR3 protein: CASSPWTDTEAFF. The CDR3, as DNA: TGTGCCAGCAGCCCTTGGACGGACACTGAAGCTTTCTTT.